The present T cell receptor (beta chain) was sequenced within a study of blood T cells in healthy people across ages. Study-wide results and caveats: With naive T cell percentage, TCR beta diversity showed a strong correlation. Both naive CD4+ cell counts and diversity were greater in long-lived donors than in aged donors.

For the second PCR, which ran for about 6 to 11 cycles, a sample-barcoded 5' primer and a J-beta primer mix were used. Each CDR3 protein gets one entry after TCRdb re-called the 5' RACE reads with MiXCR. The repertoire includes approximately 800,000 distinct CDR3 sequences, around a quarter of them detected once, and 3.7% sits in the top ten. As to this clonotype: The antigen remains undetermined.

CDR3 length equals 14 residues. The V end lost 0 bases, the J end lost 4 bases, and 10 bases lay between the germline ends. The V gene's germline CDR1 is LGHNA and CDR2 YSLEER. Total RNA, at least 5 micrograms per sample, was extracted from PBMCs. The sample was also reused in another study, on T cells of mothers and their children. Per that paper: Sequencing returned over 8 million TCR beta CDR3 reads per mother and roughly 3.1 million per child.

V usage is TRBV4-3 and J usage is TRBJ2-7; D call uncertain. The sequencing input was blood. The TCR comes from a boy under 18 in good health. The CDR3 region has the DNA TGCGCCAGCAGCCAAGATAGGCCACTTTACGAGCAGTACTTC. This sequence encodes CASSQDRPLYEQYF.